This passage covers 5 T cell receptor beta chains from one sample sequenced in a study of identical twins. TCRdb reprocessed the 5' RACE reads with MiXCR, giving one entry per CDR3 protein. The sample holds some 760,000 distinct CDR3 sequences, 18% seen once. This sample was shared with a second study, whose subject was T cells expressing NK-cell markers.

The specimen sequenced was PBMCs. These TCRs come from a woman between 18 and 30 years old in good health.

The V gene is TRBV7-9, the J gene TRBJ2-7, with 8 bases fitting TRBD1. V lost 5 bases and J lost 6; bases outside the gene matches: 9. The CDR3 consists of 14 residues. The V gene's germline CDR1 is SEHNR and CDR2 FQNEAQ (reference sequence). CDR3 nucleotide sequence: TGTGCCAGCAGCATCGGGACAGGACCCAGCGAGCAGTACTTC. Translated, it gives CASSIGTGPSEQYF.

This clonotype turned up a few times. The chain carries TRBV12-3 or TRBV12-4 and TRBJ1-1; maybe TRBD1 (5 bases). This CDR3 is built from 15 residues. Deletions cut 10 bases from V and 0 bases from J, with 18 bases between. CDR3 residues: CATTQGELLNTEAFF. The CDR3 DNA sequence: TGTGCCACGACTCAAGGGGAGCTACTGAACACTGAAGCTTTCTTT.

A few counts support this clonotype. The V call is TRBV5-1, the J call TRBJ2-5; D gene unclear. Deletions cut 2 bases from V and 4 bases from J, with 9 bases between. Germline assignment: CDR1 SGHRS and CDR2 YFSETQ. This CDR3 spans 13 amino acids. The chain's CDR3 is CASSLETRETQYF. The CDR3 nucleotides are TGCGCCAGCAGCTTAGAAACCCGAGAGACCCAGTACTTC.

The rearrangement joins TRBV10-3 to TRBJ2-1; possibly TRBD2 for D (6 bases). CDR1 ENHRY and CDR2 SYGVKD come from the germline V gene. V shed 5 bases and J shed 2 bases, with 13 bases lying between them. The CDR3 is made up of 15 amino acids. This chain's CDR3 is CAISRDGGAYNEQFF. In DNA, the CDR3 is TGTGCCATCAGTCGGGACGGAGGGGCCTACAATGAGCAGTTCTTC.

This clonotype was observed a few times. V gene TRBV30 combines with J gene TRBJ2-3; D gene uncertain. Per germline, CDR1 GTSNPN and CDR2 SVGIG (reference sequence). The ends were cut back, 5 bases at V and 6 bases at J, with 9 bases in the middle. CDR3 length: 11 amino acids. The CDR3 sequence: CAWFPLDTQYF. CDR3 DNA sequence: TGTGCCTGGTTTCCTCTGGATACGCAGTATTTT. The entire variable domain, with the rest obtained from reference TRBV30 and TRBJ2-3, is as follows: SQTIHQWPATLVQPVGSPLSLECTVEGTSNPNLYWYRQAAGRGLQLLFYSVGIGQISSEVPQNLSASRPQDRQFILSSKKLLLSDSGFYLCAWFPLDTQYFGPGTRLTVL.